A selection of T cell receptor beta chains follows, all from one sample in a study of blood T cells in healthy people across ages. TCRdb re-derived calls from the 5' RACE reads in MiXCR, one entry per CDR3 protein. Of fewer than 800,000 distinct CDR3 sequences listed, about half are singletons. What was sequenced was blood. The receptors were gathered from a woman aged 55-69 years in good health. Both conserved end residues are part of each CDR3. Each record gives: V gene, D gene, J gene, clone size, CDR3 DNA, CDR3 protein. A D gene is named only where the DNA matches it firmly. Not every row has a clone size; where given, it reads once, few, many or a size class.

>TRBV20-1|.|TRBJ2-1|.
TGCAGTGCTAGAAGTAACCTGGGGGCGGACGAGCAGTTCTTC
CSARSNLGADEQFF
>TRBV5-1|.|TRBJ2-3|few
TGCGCCAGCAGCTTTCGTGGGGGGAGCTTCGCAGATACGCAGTATTTT
CASSFRGGSFADTQYF
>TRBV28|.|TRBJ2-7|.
TGTGCCAGCAGAAACCGCCGGAGGACTTACCCGTGGGAGCAGTACTTC
CASRNRRRTYPWEQYF
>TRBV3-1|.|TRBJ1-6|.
TGTGCCAGCAGCCTCGCGGGGAATTATTCACCCCTCCACTTT
CASSLAGNYSPLHF
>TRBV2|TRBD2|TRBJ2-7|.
TGTGCCAGCAGTGAAGGGACTAGCGACTACAATGAGCAGTACTTC
CASSEGTSDYNEQYF
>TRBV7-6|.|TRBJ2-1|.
TGTGCCAGCAGCTTAGGCTCGAAAAATGAGCAGTTCTTC
CASSLGSKNEQFF
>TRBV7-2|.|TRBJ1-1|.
TGTGCCAGCAGCTTAGGAGGACAGTCTTCACGGGGAGCTTTCTTT
CASSLGGQSSRGAFF
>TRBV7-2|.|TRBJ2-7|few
TGTGCCAGCAGCGGGCGCCCCAGGGGAATGGCCTACGAGCAGTACTTC
CASSGRPRGMAYEQYF
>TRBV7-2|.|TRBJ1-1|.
TGTGCCAGCAGCGTAGTTCCACCAAACACTGAAGCTTTCTTT
CASSVVPPNTEAFF
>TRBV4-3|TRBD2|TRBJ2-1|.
TGCGCCAGCAGCCACGGACTAGCGCAACACAATGAGCAGTTCTTC
CASSHGLAQHNEQFF
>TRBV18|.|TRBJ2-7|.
TGTGCCAGCTCACCAACAGGGATAAGGTACGAGCAGTACTTC
CASSPTGIRYEQYF
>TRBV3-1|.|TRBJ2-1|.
TGTGCCAGCAGCCCATTATCACTCGGCGAGCAGTTCTTC
CASSPLSLGEQFF
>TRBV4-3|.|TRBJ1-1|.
TGCGCCAGCAGCCAAGACCAGGGAGACATTGCTGTGAACACTGAAGCTTTCTTT
CASSQDQGDIAVNTEAFF
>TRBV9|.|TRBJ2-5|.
TGTGCCAGCAGCGTAGTTTCGGAATGGACAGCAGCTGAGCAGTACTTC
CASSVVSEWTAAEQYF
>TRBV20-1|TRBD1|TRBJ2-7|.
TGCAGTGTCAAGAAGGGACAGAGCTACGAGCAGTACTTC
CSVKKGQSYEQYF
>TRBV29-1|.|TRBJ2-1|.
TGCAGCGTTGAGGGTCAGGGGCCCTACAATGAGCAGTTCTTC
CSVEGQGPYNEQFF
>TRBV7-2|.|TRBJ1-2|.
TGTGCCAGCAGCCCCGGGGCAGGGTGGTATGGCTACACCTTC
CASSPGAGWYGYTF
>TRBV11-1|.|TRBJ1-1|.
TGTGCCAGCAGCTACCAGGGAGGAGGCACTGAAGCTTTCTTT
CASSYQGGGTEAFF
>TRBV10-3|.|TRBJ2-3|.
TGTGCCGTCAGTCCTCTGACTGGTGGCACAGATACGCAGTATTTT
CAVSPLTGGTDTQYF
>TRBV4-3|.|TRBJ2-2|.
TGCGCCAGCAGCCAAGATCCCCCCTACGGGAACACCGGGGAGCTGTTTTTT
CASSQDPPYGNTGELFF
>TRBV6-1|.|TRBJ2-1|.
TGTGCCAGCACCCGAAAGGGTAGCGTGGGTGAGCAGTTCTTC
CASTRKGSVGEQFF
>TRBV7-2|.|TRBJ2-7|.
TGTGCCAGCAGCCCAGTGACTGGAAACTACGAGCAGTACTTC
CASSPVTGNYEQYF
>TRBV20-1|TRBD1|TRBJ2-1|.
TGCAGTGCTAGAGGGGACAGGGAGGCGTACAATGAGCAGTTCTTC
CSARGDREAYNEQFF
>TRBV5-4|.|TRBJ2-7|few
TGTGCCAGCAGCTTAGGGTGGGCTAACTACGAGCAGTACTTC
CASSLGWANYEQYF
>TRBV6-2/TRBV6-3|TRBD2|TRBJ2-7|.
TGTGCCAGCAGTCGGTCGGGGGGGGCCATGAGGCTGGACGAGCAGTACTTC
CASSRSGGAMRLDEQYF
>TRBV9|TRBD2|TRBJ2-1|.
TGTGCCAGCAGCGTAGGTCAACTAGCGGATCACAATGAGCAGTTCTTC
CASSVGQLADHNEQFF
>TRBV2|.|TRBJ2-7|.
TGTGCCAGCGCCCCCTCGGAGGGGGGGTACGAGCAGTACTTC
CASAPSEGGYEQYF
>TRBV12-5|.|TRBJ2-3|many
TGTGCTAGTGGTTTGGGGACATCGATCACAGATACGCAGTATTTT
CASGLGTSITDTQYF
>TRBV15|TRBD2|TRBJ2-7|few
TGTGCCACCAGCGCTAGCGGGAGGGCCGGTTACGAGCAGTACTTC
CATSASGRAGYEQYF
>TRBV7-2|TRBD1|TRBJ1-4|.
TGTGCCAGCAGGACAGGGGGGTCTAATGAAAAACTGTTTTTT
CASRTGGSNEKLFF
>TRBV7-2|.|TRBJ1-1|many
TGTGCCAGCAGCTTAGCCGCAGGGCTCAGGTGGACTGAAGCTTTCTTT
CASSLAAGLRWTEAFF
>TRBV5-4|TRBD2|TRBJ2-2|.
TGTGCCAGCAGCTTTCCGGGACTAGCGACCGGGGAGCTGTTTTTT
CASSFPGLATGELFF
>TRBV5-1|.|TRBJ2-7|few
TGCGCCAGCACCCAGCCGAGGGTACGCCGTAAGGAGGGGGACGAGCAGTACTTC
CASTQPRVRRKEGDEQYF
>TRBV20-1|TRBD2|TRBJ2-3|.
TGCAGTGCTCCGGACCCTAGCGGGAGAGCCCCAGATACGCAGTATTTT
CSAPDPSGRAPDTQYF
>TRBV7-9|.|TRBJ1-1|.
TGTGCCAGCAGCATCTGGGGTTCGAACACTGAAGCTTTCTTT
CASSIWGSNTEAFF
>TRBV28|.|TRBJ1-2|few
TGTGCCAGCAAAACAGGGCATGGCTACACCTTC
CASKTGHGYTF
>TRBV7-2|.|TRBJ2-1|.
TGTGCCAGCAGCCCAATGACAGTCGGGACCCAGTTCTTC
CASSPMTVGTQFF
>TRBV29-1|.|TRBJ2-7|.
TGCAGCGTTGTAGGGGCCGCAGCACTAGGAACCCAGTACTTC
CSVVGAAALGTQYF
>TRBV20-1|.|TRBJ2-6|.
TGCAGTGCTAGGAGTGTGGGCTCTGGGGCCAACGTCCTGACTTTC
CSARSVGSGANVLTF
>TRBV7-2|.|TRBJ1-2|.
TGTGCCAGCAGCATCAGGGAAAGGAACTATGGCTACACCTTC
CASSIRERNYGYTF
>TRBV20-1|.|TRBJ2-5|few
TGCAGTGCTAGGCCCCCGGCCGGCATATCCCGCAGGGAGACCCAGTACTTC
CSARPPAGISRRETQYF
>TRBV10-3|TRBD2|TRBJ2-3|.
TGTGCCATCAGTGATCCCACTAGCGGATACACAGATGCGCAGTATTTT
CAISDPTSGYTDAQYF
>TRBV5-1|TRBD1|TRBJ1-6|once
TGCGCCAGCAGTTCAGGGACAGGTCTTAATTCACCCCTCCACTTT
CASSSGTGLNSPLHF
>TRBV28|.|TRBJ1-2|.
TGTGCCAGCAGTGCTCGAGCAGGGAAGAGGGAAAACTATGGCTACACCTTC
CASSARAGKRENYGYTF
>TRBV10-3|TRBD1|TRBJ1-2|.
TGTGCCATCAGCCGTGACAGGGGAGTAGATGGCTACACCTTC
CAISRDRGVDGYTF
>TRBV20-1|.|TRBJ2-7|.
TGCAGTGCAAGAGGAGAGTTCTACGAGCAGTACTTC
CSARGEFYEQYF
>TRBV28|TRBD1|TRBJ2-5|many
TGTGCCAGCAGTACCCGGACAGGGGGCCAAGAGACCCAGTACTTC
CASSTRTGGQETQYF
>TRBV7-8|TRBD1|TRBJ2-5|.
TGTGCCAGCAGCTTAGCCCGGGACAGGGTTAGAGCAGAGACCCAGTACTTC
CASSLARDRVRAETQYF
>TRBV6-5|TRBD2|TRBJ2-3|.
TGTGCCAGCAGTTACTCGAGCGACTCAGCGGGAGTCGCTGATACGCAGTATTTT
CASSYSSDSAGVADTQYF
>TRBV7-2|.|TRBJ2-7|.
TGTGCCAGCAGCTTACTATGGGACGGCACCTACGAGCAGTACTTC
CASSLLWDGTYEQYF